The clone carrying this T cell receptor beta chain was counted a few times. Antigen specificity is unknown. The sample originates from a study of identical twins. Overall study findings and caveats: In monozygotic twins, models underestimated the sharing of out-of-frame TCR alpha. Out-of-frame alpha sequences shared by twins were enriched for low generation probability.

V lost 4 bases, J lost 4 bases, and 8 bases lay in between. CDR1 and CDR2 (germline): SEHNR, FQNEAQ (reference sequence). The CDR3 consists of 13 residues. One entry per CDR3 protein results from TCRdb running MiXCR on the 5' RACE reads. The sample yields just under 650,000 distinct CDR3 sequences, 7.1% seen once. Separately, the same data were catalogued under a study of yellow fever vaccine responses in identical twins.

Sequenced input: PBMCs. This sequence joins TRBV7-9 and TRBJ1-5; D is unresolved. The clonotype was recovered from a woman between 18 and 30 years old in good health. As DNA, the CDR3 is TGTGCCAGCAGCTCCGCTTTAAATCAGCCCCAGCATTTT. Its translation is CASSSALNQPQHF.